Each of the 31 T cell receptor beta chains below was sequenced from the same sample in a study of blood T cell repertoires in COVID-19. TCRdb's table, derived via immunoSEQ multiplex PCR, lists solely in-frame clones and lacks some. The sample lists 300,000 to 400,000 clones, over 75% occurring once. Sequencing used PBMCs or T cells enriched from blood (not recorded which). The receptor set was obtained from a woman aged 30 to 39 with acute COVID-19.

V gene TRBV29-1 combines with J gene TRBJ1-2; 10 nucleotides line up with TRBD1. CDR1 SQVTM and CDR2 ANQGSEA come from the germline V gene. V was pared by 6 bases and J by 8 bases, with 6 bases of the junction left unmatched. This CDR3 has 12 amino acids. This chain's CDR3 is CSVSGTGDGYTF. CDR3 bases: TGCAGCGTCTCCGGGACAGGGGACGGCTACACCTTC.

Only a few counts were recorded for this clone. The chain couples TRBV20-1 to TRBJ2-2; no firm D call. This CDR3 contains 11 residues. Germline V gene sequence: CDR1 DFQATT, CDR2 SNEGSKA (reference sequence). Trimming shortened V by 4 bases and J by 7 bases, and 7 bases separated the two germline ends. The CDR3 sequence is CSAKYGGELFF. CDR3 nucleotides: TGCAGTGCTAAATACGGCGGGGAGCTGTTTTTT.

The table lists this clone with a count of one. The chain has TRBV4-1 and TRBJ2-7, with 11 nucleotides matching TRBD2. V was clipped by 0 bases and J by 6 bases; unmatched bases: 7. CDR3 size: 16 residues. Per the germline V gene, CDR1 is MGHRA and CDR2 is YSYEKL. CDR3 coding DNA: TGCGCCAGCAGCCAAGAAGCCGGGACTAGCGGCCCCGAGCAGTACTTC. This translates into CASSQEAGTSGPEQYF.

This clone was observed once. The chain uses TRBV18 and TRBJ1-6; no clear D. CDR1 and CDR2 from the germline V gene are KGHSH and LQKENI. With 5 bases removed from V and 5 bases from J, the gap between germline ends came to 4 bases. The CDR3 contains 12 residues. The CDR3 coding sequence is TGTGCCAGCTCAAACAATAATTCACCCCTCCACTTT. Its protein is CASSNNNSPLHF.

The CDR3 is CSASSRPLNQPQHF. CDR3 bases: TGCAGTGCTAGTTCCAGGCCTCTGAATCAGCCCCAGCATTTT. This chain joins TRBV20-1 and TRBJ1-5, with no clear D. V lost 3 bases and J lost 4, with 13 bases in between. This CDR3 contains 14 residues. In germline, CDR1 is DFQATT, CDR2 SNEGSKA (reference sequence).

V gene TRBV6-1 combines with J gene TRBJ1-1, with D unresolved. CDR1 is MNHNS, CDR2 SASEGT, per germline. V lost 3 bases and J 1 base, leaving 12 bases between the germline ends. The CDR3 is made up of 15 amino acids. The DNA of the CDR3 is TGTGCCAGCAGTGAGGTCAACGGGGAGAACACTGAAGCTTTCTTT. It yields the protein CASSEVNGENTEAFF.

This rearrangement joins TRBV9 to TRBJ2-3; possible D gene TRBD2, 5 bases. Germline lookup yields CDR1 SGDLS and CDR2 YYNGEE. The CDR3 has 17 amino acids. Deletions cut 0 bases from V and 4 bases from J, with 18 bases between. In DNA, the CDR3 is TGTGCCAGCAGCGTAGAGGCTTCGCGGGTAGGGCCAGATACGCAGTATTTT. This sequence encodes CASSVEASRVGPDTQYF.

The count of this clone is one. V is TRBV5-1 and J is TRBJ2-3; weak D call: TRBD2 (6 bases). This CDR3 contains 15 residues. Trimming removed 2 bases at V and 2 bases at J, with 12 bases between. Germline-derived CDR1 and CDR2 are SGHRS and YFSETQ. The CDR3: CASSLILATTDTQYF. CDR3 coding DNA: TGCGCCAGCAGCTTAATTCTAGCGACCACAGATACGCAGTATTTT.

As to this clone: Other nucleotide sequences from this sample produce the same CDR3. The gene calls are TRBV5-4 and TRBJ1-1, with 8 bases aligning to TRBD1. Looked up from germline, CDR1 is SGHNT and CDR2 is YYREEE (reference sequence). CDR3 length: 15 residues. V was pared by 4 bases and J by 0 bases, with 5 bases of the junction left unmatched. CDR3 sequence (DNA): TGTGCCAGCAGCCCGTCGACAGGGGTGAACACTGAAGCTTTCTTT. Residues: CASSPSTGVNTEAFF.

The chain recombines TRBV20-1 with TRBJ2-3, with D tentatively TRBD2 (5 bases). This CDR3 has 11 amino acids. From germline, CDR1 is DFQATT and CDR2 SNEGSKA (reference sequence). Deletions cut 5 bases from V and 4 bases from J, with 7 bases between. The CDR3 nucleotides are TGCAGTGCTTTACTAGCAGATACGCAGTATTTT. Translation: CSALLADTQYF.

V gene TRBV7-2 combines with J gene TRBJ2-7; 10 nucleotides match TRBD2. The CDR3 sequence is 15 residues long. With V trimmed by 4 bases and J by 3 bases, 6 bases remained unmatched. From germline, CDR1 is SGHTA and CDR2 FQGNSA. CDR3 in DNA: TGTGCCAGCAGCTCGACCGGGACTAGCGTCTACGAGCAGTACTTC. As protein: CASSSTGTSVYEQYF.

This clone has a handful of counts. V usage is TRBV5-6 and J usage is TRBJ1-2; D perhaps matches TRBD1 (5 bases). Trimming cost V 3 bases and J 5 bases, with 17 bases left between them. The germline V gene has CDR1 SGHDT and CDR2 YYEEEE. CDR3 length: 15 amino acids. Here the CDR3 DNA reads TGTGCCAGCAGCTCCGAGGCAGGGCTCGGGTATGGCTACACCTTC. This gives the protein CASSSEAGLGYGYTF.

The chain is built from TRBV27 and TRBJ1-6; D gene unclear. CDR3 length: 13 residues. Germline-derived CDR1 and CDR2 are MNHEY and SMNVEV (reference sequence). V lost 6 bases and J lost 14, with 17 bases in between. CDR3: CASSPTWGGSLHF. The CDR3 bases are TGTGCCAGCAGCCCGACGTGGGGAGGCTCCCTCCACTTT.

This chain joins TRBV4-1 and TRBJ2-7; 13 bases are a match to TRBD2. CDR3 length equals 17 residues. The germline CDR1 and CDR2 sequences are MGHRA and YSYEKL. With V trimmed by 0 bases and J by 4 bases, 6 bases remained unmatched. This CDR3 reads CASSQDHPGLAGYEQYF. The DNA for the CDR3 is TGCGCCAGCAGCCAAGATCATCCGGGACTAGCGGGATACGAGCAGTACTTC.

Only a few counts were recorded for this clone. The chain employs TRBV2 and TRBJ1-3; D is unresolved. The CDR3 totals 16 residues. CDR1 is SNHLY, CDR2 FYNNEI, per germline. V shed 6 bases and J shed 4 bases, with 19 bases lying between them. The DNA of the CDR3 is TGTGCCAGCAGCGAATTACCTACAGAATTAGGAAACACCATATATTTT. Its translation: CASSELPTELGNTIYF. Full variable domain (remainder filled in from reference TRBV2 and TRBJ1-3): EPEVTQTPSHQVTQMGQEVILRCVPISNHLYFYWYRQILGQKVEFLVSFYNNEISEKSEIFDDQFSVERPDGSNFTLKIRSTKLEDSAMYFCASSELPTELGNTIYFGEGSWLTVV.

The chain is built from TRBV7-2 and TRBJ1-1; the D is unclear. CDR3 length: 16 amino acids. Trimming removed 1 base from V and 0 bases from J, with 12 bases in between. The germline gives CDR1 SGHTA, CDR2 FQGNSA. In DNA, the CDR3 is TGTGCCAGCAGCTTAGGTTCGGCAGGCATGAACACTGAAGCTTTCTTT. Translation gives CASSLGSAGMNTEAFF.

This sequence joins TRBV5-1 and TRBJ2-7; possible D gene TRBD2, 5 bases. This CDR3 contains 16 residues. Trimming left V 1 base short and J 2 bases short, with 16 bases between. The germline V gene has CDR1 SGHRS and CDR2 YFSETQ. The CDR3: CASSLTSLDGTYEQYF. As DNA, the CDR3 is TGCGCCAGCAGCTTGACATCCTTAGACGGGACCTACGAGCAGTACTTC.

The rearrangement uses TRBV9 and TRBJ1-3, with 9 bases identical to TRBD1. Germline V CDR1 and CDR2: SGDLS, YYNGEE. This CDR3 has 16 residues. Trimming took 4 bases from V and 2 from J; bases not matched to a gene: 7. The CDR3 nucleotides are TGTGCCAGCAGCCAGGGGGACAGGGTTACTGGAAACACCATATATTTT. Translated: CASSQGDRVTGNTIYF.

CDR3 nucleotides: TGTGCCACCAGTGATTTGTCGGACGCGGGGGGGCCCGATGAGCAGTTCTTC. Its protein is CATSDLSDAGGPDEQFF. The rearrangement uses TRBV24-1 and TRBJ2-1; 9 bases map to TRBD2. There are 17 residues in the CDR3. Germline V gene data show CDR1 as KGHDR and CDR2 as SFDVKD. The junction had 10 bases not matched to a gene; V was cut back by 0 bases and J by 8 bases.

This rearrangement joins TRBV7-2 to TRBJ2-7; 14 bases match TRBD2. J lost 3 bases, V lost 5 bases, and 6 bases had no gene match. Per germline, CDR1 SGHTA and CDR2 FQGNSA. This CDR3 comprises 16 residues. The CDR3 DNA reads TGTGCCAGCAGCGGGTGGACTAGCGGGGGGAACTACGAGCAGTACTTC. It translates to CASSGWTSGGNYEQYF.

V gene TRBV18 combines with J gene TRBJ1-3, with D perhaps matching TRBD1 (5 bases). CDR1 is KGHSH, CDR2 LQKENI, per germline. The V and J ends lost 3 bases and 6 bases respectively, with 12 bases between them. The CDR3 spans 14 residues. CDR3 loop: CASSPGLGQNTIYF. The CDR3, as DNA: TGTGCCAGCTCACCGGGACTGGGGCAAAACACCATATATTTT.

The CDR3 reads CASSLDFRGTLCGVNTEAFF. DNA for the CDR3: TGTGCCAGCAGCTTAGATTTCAGGGGGACTCTTTGTGGGGTGAACACTGAAGCTTTCTTT. J is TRBJ1-1 and V is TRBV11-3; 7 bases line up with TRBD1. The CDR3 length is 20 residues. CDR1 is SGHNT and CDR2 is YENEEA in the germline V gene. V shed 0 bases and J 0 bases; nucleotides not matched to a gene: 16.

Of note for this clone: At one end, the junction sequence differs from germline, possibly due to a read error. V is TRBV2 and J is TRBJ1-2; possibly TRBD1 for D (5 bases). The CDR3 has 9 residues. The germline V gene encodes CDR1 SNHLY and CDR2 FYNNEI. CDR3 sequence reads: CASDGNRRF. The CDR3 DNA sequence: TGTGCCAGCGATGGAAACAGGCGCTTC.

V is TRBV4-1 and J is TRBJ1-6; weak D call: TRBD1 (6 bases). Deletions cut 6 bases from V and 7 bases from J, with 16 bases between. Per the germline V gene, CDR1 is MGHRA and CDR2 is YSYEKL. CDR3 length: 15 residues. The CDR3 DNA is TGCGCCAGCAGAAATCTAAGGGGGTCCAATTCACCCCTCCACTTT. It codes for CASRNLRGSNSPLHF.

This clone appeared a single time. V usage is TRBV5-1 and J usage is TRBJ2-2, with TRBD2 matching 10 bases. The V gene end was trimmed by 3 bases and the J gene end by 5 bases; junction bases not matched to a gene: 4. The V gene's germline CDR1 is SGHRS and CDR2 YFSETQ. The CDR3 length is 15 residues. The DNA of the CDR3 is TGCGCCAGCAGCTGGGCTAGCGGGGGAACCGGGGAGCTGTTTTTT. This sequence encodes CASSWASGGTGELFF. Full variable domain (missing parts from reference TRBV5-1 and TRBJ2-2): KAGVTQTPRYLIKTRGQQVTLSCSPISGHRSVSWYQQTPGQGLQFLFEYFSETQRNKGNFPGRFSGRQFSNSRSEMNVSTLELGDSALYLCASSWASGGTGELFFGEGSRLTVL.

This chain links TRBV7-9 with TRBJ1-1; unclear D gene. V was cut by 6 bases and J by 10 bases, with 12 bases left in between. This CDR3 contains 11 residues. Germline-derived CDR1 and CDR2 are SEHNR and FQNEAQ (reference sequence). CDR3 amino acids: CASSSEGVAFF. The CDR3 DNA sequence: TGTGCCAGCAGTTCAGAAGGAGTAGCTTTCTTT.

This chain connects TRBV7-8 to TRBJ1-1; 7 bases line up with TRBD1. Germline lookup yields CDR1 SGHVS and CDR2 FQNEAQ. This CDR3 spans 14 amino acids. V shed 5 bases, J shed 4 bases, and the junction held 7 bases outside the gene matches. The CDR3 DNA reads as TGTGCCAGCAGCCCGACAGGGCCGACCACTGAAGCTTTCTTT. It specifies CASSPTGPTTEAFF.

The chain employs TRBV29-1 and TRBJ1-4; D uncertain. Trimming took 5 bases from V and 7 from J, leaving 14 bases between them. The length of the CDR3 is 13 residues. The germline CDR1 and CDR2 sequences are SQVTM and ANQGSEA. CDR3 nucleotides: TGCAGCGTTCACTCGGGTTACGGTGAAAAACTGTTTTTT. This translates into CSVHSGYGEKLFF.

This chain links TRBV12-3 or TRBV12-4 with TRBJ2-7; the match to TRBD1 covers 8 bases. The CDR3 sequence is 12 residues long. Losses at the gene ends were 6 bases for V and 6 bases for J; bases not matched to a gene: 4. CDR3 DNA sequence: TGTGCCAGCAGGAAAGGACAGGGCGAGCAGTACTTC. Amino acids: CASRKGQGEQYF.

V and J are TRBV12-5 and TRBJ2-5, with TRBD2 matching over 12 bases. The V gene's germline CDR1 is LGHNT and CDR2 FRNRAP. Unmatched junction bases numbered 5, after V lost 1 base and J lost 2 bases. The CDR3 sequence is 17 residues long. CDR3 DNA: TGTGCTAGTGGTTTGGGGACTAGCGGGGCTCCACAAGAGACCCAGTACTTC. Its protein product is CASGLGTSGAPQETQYF.

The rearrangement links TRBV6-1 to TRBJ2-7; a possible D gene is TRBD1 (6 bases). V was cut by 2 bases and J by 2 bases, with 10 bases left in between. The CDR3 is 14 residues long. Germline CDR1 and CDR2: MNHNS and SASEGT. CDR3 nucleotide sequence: TGTGCCAGCAGTGAACCAGGGGCCCCCTACGAGCAGTACTTC. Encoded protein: CASSEPGAPYEQYF.